The 29 T cell receptor beta chains in this list originate from one sample, sequenced in a study of blood T cell repertoires in COVID-19. Sequencing was performed with immunoSEQ multiplex PCR; in TCRdb, only in-frame clones are kept and a portion is missing. The table includes under 300,000 clones, roughly nine tenths detected once. The specimen sequenced was peripheral blood. These receptors originate from a man aged 60 to 69 with acute or convalescent COVID-19.

V usage is TRBV29-1 and J usage is TRBJ1-1, with no clear D. Germline-derived CDR1 and CDR2 are SQVTM and ANQGSEA. This CDR3 comprises 14 residues. Deletions cut 1 base from V and 0 bases from J, with 9 bases between. The CDR3 DNA reads TGCAGCGTTGAAGGGGCCCCTTTGAACACTGAAGCTTTCTTT. Residues: CSVEGAPLNTEAFF. Supplemented by reference TRBV29-1 and TRBJ1-1, the full variable domain reads SAVISQKPSRDICQRGTSLTIQCQVDSQVTMMFWYRQQPGQSLTLIATANQGSEATYESGFVIDKFPISRPNLTFSTLTVSNMSPEDSSIYLCSVEGAPLNTEAFFGQGTRLTVV.

V is TRBV2 and J is TRBJ2-2; no clear D. Trimming took off 4 bases at V and 4 bases at J, with 7 bases between the two ends. Per the germline V gene, CDR1 is SNHLY and CDR2 is FYNNEI. There are 13 residues in the CDR3. CDR3 bases: TGTGCCAGCAGTGTAATTCTCACCGGGGAGCTGTTTTTT. Amino acids: CASSVILTGELFF.

The gene calls are TRBV19 and TRBJ1-2, with TRBD1 identical over 10 bases. The V gene end was trimmed by 5 bases and the J gene end by 4 bases; junction bases not matched to a gene: 7. This CDR3 is 15 amino acids long. Germline V gene lookup returns CDR1 LNHDA and CDR2 SQIVND (reference sequence). CDR3 bases: TGTGCCAGTAGTCTTCGGGACAGGGGTTTCTATGGCTACACCTTC. This gives the protein CASSLRDRGFYGYTF.

The chain employs TRBV27 and TRBJ1-2; the D gene is possibly TRBD1 (5 bases). The CDR3 length is 14 residues. Trimming removed 2 bases from V and 4 bases from J, with 11 bases in between. Germline CDR1 MNHEY, CDR2 SMNVEV (reference sequence). The CDR3 DNA is TGTGCCAGCAGTTTAAGCCGGGACTTCTATGGCTACACCTTC. Encoded protein: CASSLSRDFYGYTF.

This chain joins TRBV6-2 or TRBV6-3 and TRBJ2-1; 10 positions agree with TRBD2. The germline V gene has CDR1 MNHEY and CDR2 SVGEGT. This CDR3 is built from 17 residues. The ends lost 4 bases at V and 4 bases at J; junction bases unmatched: 10. CDR3 in amino acids: CASSFPPAGGTYNEQFF. The CDR3 DNA reads TGTGCCAGCAGTTTTCCCCCAGCGGGAGGGACTTACAATGAGCAGTTCTTC.

The chain couples TRBV9 to TRBJ2-2, with D uncertain. Per the germline V gene, CDR1 is SGDLS and CDR2 is YYNGEE. Trimming stripped 3 bases from V and 8 bases from J, with 11 bases between. The length of the CDR3 is 13 residues. CDR3 sequence (DNA): TGTGCCAGCAGCGCCACAGTCACGGGGGAGCTGTTTTTT. Translated: CASSATVTGELFF.

The chain couples TRBV4-1 to TRBJ1-5; the D is unclear. Trimming took 1 base from V and 6 from J, leaving 7 bases between them. The CDR3 runs 13 residues. The V gene's germline CDR1 is MGHRA and CDR2 YSYEKL. The CDR3 DNA reads as TGCGCCAGCAGCCAAGGTCGGGGTCAGCCCCAGCATTTT. Translation gives CASSQGRGQPQHF.

The rearrangement joins TRBV9 to TRBJ2-7, with 7 bases aligning to TRBD2. The CDR3 sequence is 14 residues long. V shed 2 bases, J shed 2 bases, and the junction held 4 bases outside the gene matches. Germline V gene sequence: CDR1 SGDLS, CDR2 YYNGEE. This CDR3 is CASSVSSGPYEQYF. The CDR3 nucleotides are TGTGCCAGCAGCGTCTCTAGCGGTCCCTACGAGCAGTACTTC. The full variable domain, with the rest looked up from reference TRBV9 and TRBJ2-7, is DSGVTQTPKHLITATGQRVTLRCSPRSGDLSVYWYQQSLDQGLQFLIQYYNGEERAKGNILERFSAQQFPDLHSELNLSSLELGDSALYFCASSVSSGPYEQYFGPGTRLTVT.

The J gene is TRBJ2-5, the V gene TRBV15; TRBD2 aligns across 11 bases. V was pared by 2 bases and J by 4 bases, with 9 bases of the junction left unmatched. The CDR3 spans 17 residues. From germline, CDR1 is LNHNV and CDR2 YYDKDF (reference sequence). The CDR3 here is CATSRPGTSGGGETQYF. CDR3 in DNA: TGTGCCACCAGCAGACCCGGGACTAGCGGAGGGGGAGAGACCCAGTACTTC. The entire variable domain, with the rest obtained from reference TRBV15 and TRBJ2-5, is as follows: DAMVIQNPRYQVTQFGKPVTLSCSQTLNHNVMYWYQQKSSQAPKLLFHYYDKDFNNEADTPDNFQSRRPNTSFCFLDIRSPGLGDTAMYLCATSRPGTSGGGETQYFGPGTRLLVL.

CDR3 coding DNA: TGTGCCAGCAGTTTTTCCCGGGGGTGGGAGGAAAAACTGTTTTTT. It is translated as CASSFSRGWEEKLFF. The rearrangement joins TRBV6-2 or TRBV6-3 to TRBJ1-4, with a tentative D call TRBD1 (5 bases). The CDR3 totals 15 residues. Germline lookup yields CDR1 MNHEY and CDR2 SVGEGT. Trimming left V 4 bases short and J 8 bases short, with 17 bases between.

The chain is built from TRBV5-1 and TRBJ2-2; possibly TRBD1 for D (7 bases). CDR1 SGHRS and CDR2 YFSETQ come from the germline V gene. The CDR3 extends over 16 amino acids. Trimming cost V 4 bases and J 8 bases, with 21 bases left between them. The CDR3 nucleotides are TGCGCCAGCAGCGAGCTCCAGGGGGGTTCAGCGGGGGAGCTGTTTTTT. Translating gives CASSELQGGSAGELFF. The whole variable domain, filled in from reference TRBV5-1 and TRBJ2-2, reads KAGVTQTPRYLIKTRGQQVTLSCSPISGHRSVSWYQQTPGQGLQFLFEYFSETQRNKGNFPGRFSGRQFSNSRSEMNVSTLELGDSALYLCASSELQGGSAGELFFGEGSRLTVL.

The chain couples TRBV6-2 or TRBV6-3 to TRBJ2-7, with no clear D. Germline V CDR1 and CDR2: MNHEY, SVGEGT. The CDR3 covers 14 residues. V was clipped by 3 bases and J by 0 bases, with 9 bases between them. The CDR3 region is CASSYPHGSYEQYF. CDR3 in DNA: TGTGCCAGCAGTTATCCCCACGGCTCCTACGAGCAGTACTTC.

The CDR3, as DNA: TGTGCCAGCAGCGTTGACAGGGCGGGTGAGCAGTACTTC. It is translated as CASSVDRAGEQYF. The chain joins TRBV7-3 to TRBJ2-7; 7 positions match TRBD1. With 5 bases clipped from V and 7 bases from J, the junction kept 8 bases outside the gene matches. The CDR3 is made up of 13 amino acids. The germline V gene has CDR1 SGHTA and CDR2 FQGTGA.

This clone was found many times. The V and J genes are TRBV2 and TRBJ2-7, with D hard to call. CDR3 size: 13 residues. Per the germline V gene, CDR1 is SNHLY and CDR2 is FYNNEI. V lost 3 bases and J lost 6, with 12 bases in between. In nucleotides, the CDR3 is TGTGCCAGCAGTGACGGCAGGTCTCTCGAGCAGTACTTC. Its translation: CASSDGRSLEQYF.

CDR3 bases: TGTGCCAGCAGCTTAGATGGCGGGAGCCTGCAGTTCTTC. As protein: CASSLDGGSLQFF. V gene TRBV7-3 combines with J gene TRBJ2-1, with 7 bases that match TRBD2. The V segment lost 2 bases and the J segment 12 bases; nucleotides outside the gene matches: 7. Looked up from germline, CDR1 is SGHTA and CDR2 is FQGTGA. This CDR3 has 13 amino acids.

This chain connects TRBV5-8 to TRBJ2-2; the match to TRBD2 covers 9 bases. The CDR3 length is 16 residues. V dropped 4 bases and J dropped 3; count of bases not matched to a gene: 7. The germline V gene encodes CDR1 SGHTS and CDR2 YDEGEE. CDR3: CASSRVAGDYTGELFF. The CDR3 coding sequence is TGTGCCAGCAGCCGAGTAGCGGGAGATTACACCGGGGAGCTGTTTTTT.

This chain connects TRBV2 to TRBJ2-3; 8 nucleotides line up with TRBD1. This CDR3 is built from 15 residues. The V segment lost 4 bases and the J segment 7 bases; nucleotides outside the gene matches: 10. CDR1 SNHLY and CDR2 FYNNEI come from the germline V gene. The CDR3 nucleotides are TGTGCCAGCAGTGCCGGACAGGGATATTTGAATACGCAGTATTTT. Translation gives CASSAGQGYLNTQYF.

This sequence joins TRBV6-1 and TRBJ2-6; 7 nucleotides align to TRBD1. Germline CDR1 reads MNHNS; CDR2 reads SASEGT. CDR3 length: 16 amino acids. Trimming cost V 4 bases and J 3 bases; bases outside gene matches: 6. The CDR3 region is CASSAEQGFGANVLTF. The CDR3, as DNA: TGTGCCAGCAGTGCCGAACAGGGGTTTGGGGCCAACGTCCTGACTTTC.

The chain recombines TRBV2 with TRBJ2-4; D gene unclear. The V end was cut by 5 bases, the J end by 0 bases, with 11 bases between. The germline gives CDR1 SNHLY, CDR2 FYNNEI. CDR3 size: 15 residues. CDR3 DNA sequence: TGTGCCAGCAGTTTAGAGATCCTAGCCAAAAACATTCAGTACTTC. Amino acid sequence: CASSLEILAKNIQYF.

With regard to this clone: The sample has other DNA sequences that encode this CDR3 too. This chain connects TRBV7-2 to TRBJ1-3; 9 bases line up with TRBD1. The CDR3 runs 15 residues. After removal of 4 bases from V and 4 bases from J, the junction contained 5 bases not matched to a gene. The V gene's germline CDR1 is SGHTA and CDR2 FQGNSA. CDR3 sequence (DNA): TGTGCCAGCAGCTGGGGACAGGGAACCGGAAACACCATATATTTT. Protein: CASSWGQGTGNTIYF. Variable domain in full (rest from reference TRBV7-2 and TRBJ1-3): GAGVSQSPSNKVTEKGKDVELRCDPISGHTALYWYRQSLGQGLEFLIYFQGNSAPDKSGLPSDRFSAERTGGSVSTLTIQRTQQEDSAVYLCASSWGQGTGNTIYFGEGSWLTVV.

The J gene is TRBJ2-1, the V gene TRBV14; 7 nucleotides align to TRBD2. V lost 4 bases to trimming and J lost 3 bases; unmatched junction nucleotides: 6. This CDR3 spans 15 amino acids. The germline V gene encodes CDR1 SGHDN and CDR2 FVKESK. Here the CDR3 DNA reads TGTGCCAGCAGCCTCATGGGAGGGGTCTACAATGAGCAGTTCTTC. Amino acid sequence: CASSLMGGVYNEQFF.

The CDR3: CASGLGTGMVNEQFF. The CDR3 DNA is TGTGCTAGTGGTCTCGGGACAGGGATGGTGAATGAGCAGTTCTTC. This chain joins TRBV12-5 and TRBJ2-1, with 9 bases aligning to TRBD1. Per the germline V gene, CDR1 is LGHNT and CDR2 is FRNRAP. The CDR3 has 15 residues. V shed 5 bases, J shed 7 bases, and the junction held 9 bases outside the gene matches.

This rearrangement joins TRBV18 to TRBJ2-5; no reliable D call. V was trimmed by 3 bases and J by 2 bases, leaving 7 bases between them. CDR1 is KGHSH, CDR2 LQKENI, per germline. This CDR3 contains 13 residues. The CDR3 sequence is CASSPPGQETQYF. As DNA, the CDR3 is TGTGCCAGCTCACCCCCCGGGCAAGAGACCCAGTACTTC.

The V gene is TRBV5-4, the J gene TRBJ1-4; 7 bases align to TRBD1. V lost 9 bases to trimming and J lost 3 bases; unmatched junction nucleotides: 14. The CDR3 extends over 16 amino acids. Germline CDR1 and CDR2: SGHNT and YYREEE (reference sequence). The CDR3 DNA sequence: TGTGCCACCCAGCTTGGATTCGGGACAGCTAATGAAAAACTGTTTTTT. It yields the protein CATQLGFGTANEKLFF. The whole variable domain, remainder taken from reference TRBV5-4 and TRBJ1-4, is ETGVTQSPTHLIKTRGQQVTLRCSSQSGHNTVSWYQQALGQGPQFIFQYYREEENGRGNFPPRFSGLQFPNYSSELNVNALELDDSALYLCATQLGFGTANEKLFFGSGTQLSVL.

The chain links TRBV29-1 to TRBJ2-5; D may be TRBD1 (5 bases). The CDR3 spans 13 residues. Germline V gene sequence: CDR1 SQVTM, CDR2 ANQGSEA. V was trimmed by 8 bases and J by 5 bases, leaving 18 bases between them. CDR3 coding DNA: TGCAGCAACGCGGACCTAGGGGTGGAGACCCAGTACTTC. This sequence encodes CSNADLGVETQYF.

This clone was observed a single time. The chain employs TRBV13 and TRBJ2-3, with D unresolved. The CDR3 is made up of 14 amino acids. Germline V lookup: CDR1 PRHDT, CDR2 FYEKMQ (reference sequence). The V end lost 0 bases, the J end lost 4 bases, and 8 bases lay between the germline ends. CDR3 in amino acids: CASSLGRSADTQYF. Here the CDR3 DNA reads TGTGCCAGCAGCTTAGGGAGATCCGCAGATACGCAGTATTTT.

This chain uses TRBV6-1 with TRBJ2-7, with no clear D. The V and J ends lost 1 base and 3 bases respectively, with 4 bases between them. Looked up from germline, CDR1 is MNHNS and CDR2 is SASEGT. The length of the CDR3 is 12 residues. For the CDR3, the DNA is TGTGCCAGCAGTGAAGTCGTCTACGAGCAGTACTTC. Translating gives CASSEVVYEQYF.

The CDR3 sequence: CASSVDTTNTEAFF. CDR3 DNA: TGTGCCAGCAGCGTAGACACCACGAACACTGAAGCTTTCTTT. The chain uses TRBV9 and TRBJ1-1; no clear D gene. The V end was cut by 0 bases, the J end by 1 base, with 7 bases between. Per germline, CDR1 SGDLS and CDR2 YYNGEE. This CDR3 is built from 14 residues.

In DNA, the CDR3 is TGTGCCAGCAGTACCAGAAACGTCCTGACTTTC. It yields the protein CASSTRNVLTF. The chain has TRBV6-2 or TRBV6-3 and TRBJ2-6; D gene unclear. The CDR3 is made up of 11 amino acids. The V end lost 5 bases, the J end lost 10 bases, and 6 bases lay between the germline ends. Germline V gene data show CDR1 as MNHEY and CDR2 as SVGEGT.